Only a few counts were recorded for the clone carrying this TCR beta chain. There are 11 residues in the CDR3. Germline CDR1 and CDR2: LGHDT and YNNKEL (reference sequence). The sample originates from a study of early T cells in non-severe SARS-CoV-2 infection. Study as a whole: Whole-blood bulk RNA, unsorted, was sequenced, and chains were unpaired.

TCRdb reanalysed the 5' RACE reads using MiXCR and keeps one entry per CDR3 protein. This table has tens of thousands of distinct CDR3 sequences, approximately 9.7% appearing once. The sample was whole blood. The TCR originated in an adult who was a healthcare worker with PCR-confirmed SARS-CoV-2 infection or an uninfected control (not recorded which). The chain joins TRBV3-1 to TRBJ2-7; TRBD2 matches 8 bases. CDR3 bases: TGTGCTGCGGGGGGCGAATACGAGCAGTACTTC. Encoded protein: CAAGGEYEQYF.